The clone carrying this T cell receptor (beta chain) was seen a handful of times. The antigen is unknown. The data were obtained in a study of CD8 T cells in ankylosing spondylitis. Whole-study findings and limits: There was a TCR beta motif, made of several highly homologous variants, that appeared characteristic of ankylosing spondylitis blood. The study looked at matched synovial fluid samples from ankylosing spondylitis patients. Disease-linked clones were reported to be significantly enriched there. Disease-linked clones had a CD8+ phenotype and relatively low frequency in peripheral blood.

The CDR3 runs 12 residues. Looked up from germline, CDR1 is MGHDK and CDR2 is SYGVNS. Trimming shortened V by 4 bases and J by 9 bases, and 10 bases separated the two germline ends. TCRdb reanalysed the 5' RACE reads using MiXCR and keeps one entry per CDR3 protein. The table includes approximately 540,000 distinct CDR3 sequences, 12% detected once. The rearrangement uses TRBV25-1 and TRBJ2-1, with no clear D. The source of this sequence is a male donor with ankylosing spondylitis. The sample taken for sequencing was blood, either unsorted or a sorted T cell fraction (not recorded which). The CDR3 spells CASSGAAGEQFF. CDR3 in DNA: TGTGCCAGCAGTGGCGCGGCAGGTGAGCAGTTCTTC.